This paragraph covers one T cell receptor beta chain sequence. What it binds is not known. Time point: late sampling 161 to 241 days after vaccination in three convalescent patients. Treatment denoted: approximately 9-day PBMC culture with coronavirus spike peptide pools or control peptides (ViraFEST assay). Germline V lookup: CDR1 KGHSH, CDR2 LQKENI. Between the trimmed V and J ends, which lost 3 bases and 10 bases, there was a span of 15 bases. The CDR3 runs 13 residues. Sequencing of the DNA from cultured CD4+ T cells was carried out with the Oncomine TCR Beta short-read assay. CD4+ T cells were cultured, and genomic DNA was extracted from them. A single record per CDR3 protein comes from TCRdb applying MiXCR to the PCR reads. This table has around 25,000 distinct CDR3 sequences, under 40% appearing once. The record originates from a study of vaccination and CD4 T cells after COVID-19. Overall study context: Post-vaccination samples were procured at a median of 72 days following dose two (range 14 to 241). Each of a few convalescent patients provided samples at day 14 and again at days 161 to 241 post-vaccination. Cells were stimulated with overlapping spike peptide pools from SARS-CoV-2, HCoV-NL63, HCoV-OC43 and HCoV-229E.

The specimen comprised CD4+ T cells from blood, cultured in vitro, sampled about 7 months after SARS-CoV-2 vaccination. This chain connects TRBV18 to TRBJ1-1; D is possibly TRBD1 (5 bases). This receptor was taken from a human donor who had recovered from COVID-19. The CDR3 reads CASSPTGMEGAFF. The CDR3 region has the DNA TGTGCCAGCTCACCCACAGGTATGGAAGGAGCTTTCTTT.